The sample holds many counts of the clone carrying this T cell receptor beta chain. Its antigen remains unidentified. The data originate from a study of T cells after yellow fever vaccination. About the study: Fractions low in cell number were prepared with SMART-Seq v4 Ultra Low Input. Overall study results and limits: Abundant clonotypes from the bulk population could contaminate FACS-sorted repertoires.

Trimming left V 6 bases short and J 2 bases short, with 17 bases between. Germline V gene lookup returns CDR1 DFQATT and CDR2 SNEGSKA (reference sequence). The CDR3 extends over 14 amino acids. Each CDR3 protein is one row after TCRdb ran MiXCR on the 5' RACE reads. Here the sample spans about 400,000 distinct CDR3 sequences, roughly 6.2% being singletons. The clonotype comes from a man in his thirties or forties who received the YFV17D yellow fever vaccine. This chain connects TRBV20-1 to TRBJ2-7; perhaps TRBD2 as D (5 bases). Source: PBMCs, taken 5 days after the yellow fever booster vaccination. DNA for the CDR3: TGCAGTGCCAAGCGGCAGCGGAGTGCCTACGAGCAGTACTTC. This encodes CSAKRQRSAYEQYF.